This TCR beta chain was sequenced for a study of identical twins. Only a few counts were recorded for this clonotype. Its target is unknown. The CDR3 covers 20 residues. The V gene's germline CDR1 is LGHNT and CDR2 FRNRAP. V was clipped by 3 bases and J by 3 bases, with 28 bases between them. After template switching added a universal primer site, the resulting cDNA carried unique molecular identifiers. TCRdb redid the calling of the 5' RACE reads with MiXCR, one entry per CDR3 protein. Of hundreds of thousands of distinct CDR3 sequences in the sample, 9% to 15% were seen once. Whole-study results and caveats: Without tracking the same donors, conclusions rested on cross-sectional statistical analysis. Excess low generation probability was seen in twin-shared out-of-frame alpha sequences. Abundant cord blood beta clonotypes carried fewer insertions; memory repertoires showed none.

This same sample was also taken into another study, of yellow fever vaccine responses in identical twins.

This chain links TRBV12-5 with TRBJ2-3, with a tentative D call TRBD2 (7 bases). Input material: PBMCs. This clonotype was sampled from a young woman in good health. DNA of the CDR3: TGTGCTAGTGGTTTTGTCCCACAAACGGGGGGCGCGTTCGGAACAGATACGCAGTATTTT. This sequence encodes CASGFVPQTGGAFGTDTQYF.